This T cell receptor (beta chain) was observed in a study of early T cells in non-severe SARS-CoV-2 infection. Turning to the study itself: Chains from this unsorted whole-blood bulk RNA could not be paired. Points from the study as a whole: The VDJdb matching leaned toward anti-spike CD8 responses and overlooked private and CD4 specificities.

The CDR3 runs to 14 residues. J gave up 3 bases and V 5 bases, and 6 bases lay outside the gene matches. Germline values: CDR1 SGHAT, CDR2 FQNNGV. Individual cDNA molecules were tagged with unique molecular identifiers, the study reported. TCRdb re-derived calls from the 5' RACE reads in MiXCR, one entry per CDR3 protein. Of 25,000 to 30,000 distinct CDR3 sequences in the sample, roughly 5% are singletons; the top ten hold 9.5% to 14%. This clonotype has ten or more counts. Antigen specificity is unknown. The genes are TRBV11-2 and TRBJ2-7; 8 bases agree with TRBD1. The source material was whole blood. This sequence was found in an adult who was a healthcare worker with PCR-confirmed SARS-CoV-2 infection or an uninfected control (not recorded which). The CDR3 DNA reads TGTGCCAGCAGCCTAGGGACAGGTAACTACGAGCAGTACTTC. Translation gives CASSLGTGNYEQYF.